Listed below are T cell receptor beta chains from one sample, sequenced in a study of blood T cell repertoires in COVID-19. Method: immunoSEQ multiplex PCR; TCRdb's copy keeps in-frame clones and lacks some. The sample has just under 85,000 clones, about four fifths seen once. Input material: peripheral blood. The source is a woman aged 60 to 75 with acute or convalescent COVID-19. The CDR3 runs from the conserved cysteine through the conserved F or W. Each record gives: J gene, V gene, clone size, D gene, CDR3 protein, CDR3 DNA. D genes are given only for firm matches. Clone size is given for some rows only: seen once, a few or many times, or a class if the clone is expanded.

j_call: TRBJ1-3; v_call: TRBV25-1; clone_size: NA; d_call: TRBD1; cdr3_aa: CASSEFRTGGPGNTIYF; cdr3_nt: TGTGCCAGCAGTGAATTTCGTACAGGGGGCCCGGGAAACACCATATATTTT
j_call: TRBJ1-2; v_call: TRBV2; clone_size: NA; d_call: TRBD1; cdr3_aa: CASSEAGTGASYTF; cdr3_nt: TGTGCCAGCAGTGAAGCGGGGACAGGGGCGAGCTACACCTTC
j_call: TRBJ2-5; v_call: TRBV12-3/TRBV12-4; clone_size: NA; d_call: NA; cdr3_aa: CASTLGLGTQYF; cdr3_nt: TGTGCCAGCACCCTTGGCCTAGGGACCCAGTACTTC
j_call: TRBJ1-6; v_call: TRBV5-3; clone_size: NA; d_call: TRBD1; cdr3_aa: CARPALHRDRVYSPLHF; cdr3_nt: TGTGCCAGACCAGCTTTACACCGGGACAGGGTTTATTCACCCCTCCACTTT
j_call: TRBJ1-4; v_call: TRBV29-1; clone_size: once; d_call: TRBD1; cdr3_aa: CSVETGANEKLFF; cdr3_nt: TGCAGCGTAGAGACAGGGGCTAATGAAAAACTGTTTTTT
j_call: TRBJ2-3; v_call: TRBV6-6; clone_size: NA; d_call: NA; cdr3_aa: CASSYSGLTDTQYF; cdr3_nt: TGTGCCAGCAGTTACTCGGGCCTCACAGATACGCAGTATTTT
j_call: TRBJ2-3; v_call: TRBV2; clone_size: NA; d_call: TRBD2; cdr3_aa: CASSAGTSGGISTDTQYF; cdr3_nt: TGTGCCAGCAGTGCCGGGACTAGCGGGGGTATCTCCACAGATACGCAGTATTTT
j_call: TRBJ1-2; v_call: TRBV6-4; clone_size: NA; d_call: TRBD1; cdr3_aa: CASSDGTGGIRSYTF; cdr3_nt: TGTGCCAGCAGTGACGGGACAGGGGGCATAAGGAGCTACACCTTC
j_call: TRBJ1-1; v_call: TRBV6-6; clone_size: NA; d_call: NA; cdr3_aa: CASSYSGPTEAFF; cdr3_nt: TGTGCCAGCAGTTACTCGGGGCCCACTGAAGCTTTCTTT
j_call: TRBJ1-5; v_call: TRBV29-1; clone_size: NA; d_call: NA; cdr3_aa: CSVLTGIDQPQHF; cdr3_nt: TGCAGCGTTTTGACGGGAATCGATCAGCCCCAGCATTTT
j_call: TRBJ2-1; v_call: TRBV3-1/TRBV3-2; clone_size: NA; d_call: TRBD2; cdr3_aa: CASSRPGTINEQFF; cdr3_nt: TGTGCCAGCAGCCGCCCCGGGACTATAAATGAGCAGTTCTTC
j_call: TRBJ2-5; v_call: TRBV7-2; clone_size: NA; d_call: TRBD1; cdr3_aa: CASSPRQGGVETQYF; cdr3_nt: TGTGCCAGCAGCCCGAGACAGGGCGGTGTAGAGACCCAGTACTTC
j_call: TRBJ2-3; v_call: TRBV6-6; clone_size: NA; d_call: NA; cdr3_aa: CASSLAPDYTDTQYF; cdr3_nt: TGTGCCAGCAGTTTAGCCCCCGACTACACAGATACGCAGTATTTT
j_call: TRBJ2-7; v_call: TRBV6-5; clone_size: NA; d_call: TRBD1; cdr3_aa: CASSYLGTGEREQYF; cdr3_nt: TGTGCCAGCAGTTACCTTGGGACAGGGGAACGCGAGCAGTACTTC
j_call: TRBJ2-1; v_call: TRBV27; clone_size: NA; d_call: TRBD1; cdr3_aa: CASSWRTGQGDNEQFF; cdr3_nt: TGTGCCAGCAGTTGGCGGACGGGACAGGGGGACAATGAGCAGTTCTTC
j_call: TRBJ1-4; v_call: TRBV9; clone_size: NA; d_call: NA; cdr3_aa: CASSAGTPTTNEKLFF; cdr3_nt: TGTGCCAGCAGCGCAGGGACACCCACAACTAATGAAAAACTGTTTTTT